This T cell receptor (beta chain) was captured in a study of OX40 agonist ivuxolimab in advanced cancers. Background on the study: Patients were treated with intravenous ivuxolimab, dosed at 0.01 to 10 mg/kg and infused every 2 weeks. Allowance was made for prior anti-PD-1, anti-PD-L1 or anti-CTLA-4 therapy, and around 41% had some. Three patients showed partial responses: one hepatocellular carcinoma and two cutaneous melanoma cases.

V gave up 0 bases and J gave up 0 bases; unmatched junction bases: 1. The CDR3 spans 17 residues. The germline gives CDR1 SGDLS, CDR2 YYNGEE. On cycle 4 day 1 and cycle 7 day 1, as well as at baseline, blood was sampled. Assay: immunoSEQ multiplex PCR; the TCRdb copy retains only in-frame clones and omits some. The sample has 8,500 to 13,000 clones, over 60% seen once. This sequence joins TRBV9 and TRBJ2-1, with 12 bases identical to TRBD2. Here the sequenced sample was CD4+ or CD8+ T cells sorted from blood, taken in a trial of the OX40 agonist ivuxolimab. The sequence was obtained from an adult with an advanced solid tumor such as melanoma, head and neck, liver or kidney cancer. DNA of the CDR3: TGTGCCAGCAGCGTAGCGACTAGCGGGAGCTCCTACAATGAGCAGTTCTTC. Amino acids: CASSVATSGSSYNEQFF.